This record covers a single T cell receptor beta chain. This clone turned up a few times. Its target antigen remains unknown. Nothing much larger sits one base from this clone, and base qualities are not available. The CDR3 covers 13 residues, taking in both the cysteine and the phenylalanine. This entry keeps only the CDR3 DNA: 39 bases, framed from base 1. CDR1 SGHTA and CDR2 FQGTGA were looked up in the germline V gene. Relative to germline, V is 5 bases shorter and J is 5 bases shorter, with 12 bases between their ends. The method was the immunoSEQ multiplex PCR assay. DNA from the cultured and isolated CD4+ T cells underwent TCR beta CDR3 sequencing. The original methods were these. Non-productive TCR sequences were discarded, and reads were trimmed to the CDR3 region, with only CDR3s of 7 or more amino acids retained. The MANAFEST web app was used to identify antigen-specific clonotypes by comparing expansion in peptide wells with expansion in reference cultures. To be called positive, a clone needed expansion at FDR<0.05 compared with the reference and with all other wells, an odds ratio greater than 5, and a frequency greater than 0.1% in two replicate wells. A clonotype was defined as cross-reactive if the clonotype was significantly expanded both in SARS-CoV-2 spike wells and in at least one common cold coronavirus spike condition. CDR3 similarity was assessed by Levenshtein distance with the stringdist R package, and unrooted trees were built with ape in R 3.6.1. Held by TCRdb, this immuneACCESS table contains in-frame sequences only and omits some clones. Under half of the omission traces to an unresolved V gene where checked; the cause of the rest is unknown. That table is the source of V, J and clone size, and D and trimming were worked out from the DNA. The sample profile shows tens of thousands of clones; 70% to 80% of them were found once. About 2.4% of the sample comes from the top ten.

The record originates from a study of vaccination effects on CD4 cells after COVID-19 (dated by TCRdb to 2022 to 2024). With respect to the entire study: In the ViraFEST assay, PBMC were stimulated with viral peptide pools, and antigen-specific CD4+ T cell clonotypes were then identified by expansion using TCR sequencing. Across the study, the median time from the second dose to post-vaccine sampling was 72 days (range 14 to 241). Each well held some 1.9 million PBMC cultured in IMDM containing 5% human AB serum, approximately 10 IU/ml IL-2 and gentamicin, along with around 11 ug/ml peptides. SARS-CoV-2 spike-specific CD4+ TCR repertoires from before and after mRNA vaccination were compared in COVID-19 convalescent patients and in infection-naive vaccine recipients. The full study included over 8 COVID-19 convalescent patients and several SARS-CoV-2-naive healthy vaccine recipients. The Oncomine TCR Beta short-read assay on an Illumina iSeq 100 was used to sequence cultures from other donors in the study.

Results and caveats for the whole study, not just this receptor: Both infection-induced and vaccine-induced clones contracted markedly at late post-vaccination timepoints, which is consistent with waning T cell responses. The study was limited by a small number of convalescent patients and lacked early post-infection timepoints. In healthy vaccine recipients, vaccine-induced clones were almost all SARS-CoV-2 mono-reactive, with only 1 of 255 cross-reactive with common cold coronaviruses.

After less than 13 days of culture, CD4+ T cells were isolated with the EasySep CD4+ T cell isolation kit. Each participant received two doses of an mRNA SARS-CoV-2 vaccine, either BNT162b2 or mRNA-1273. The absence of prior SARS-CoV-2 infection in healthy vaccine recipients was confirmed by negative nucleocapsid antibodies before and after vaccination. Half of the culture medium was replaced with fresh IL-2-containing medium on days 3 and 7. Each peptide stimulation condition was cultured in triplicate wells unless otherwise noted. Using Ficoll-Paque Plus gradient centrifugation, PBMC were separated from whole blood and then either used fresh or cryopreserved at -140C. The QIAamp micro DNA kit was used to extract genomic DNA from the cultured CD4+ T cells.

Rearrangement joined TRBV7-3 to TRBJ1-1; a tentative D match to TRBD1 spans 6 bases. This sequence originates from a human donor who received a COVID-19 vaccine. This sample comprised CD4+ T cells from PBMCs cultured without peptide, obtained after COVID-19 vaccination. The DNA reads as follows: TGTGCCAGCAGCCGACAGGTAGAGACTGAAGCTTTCTTT. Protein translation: CASSRQVETEAFF.